This is a list of T cell receptor beta chains from one sample in a study of blood T cell repertoires in COVID-19. Generated by immunoSEQ multiplex PCR, the TCRdb table keeps only in-frame clones and is missing some. In the table there are 20,000 to 25,000 clones, 87% of which are singletons. Sequencing used peripheral blood. The receptors stem from a human donor with active COVID-19. The donor label of this sample is uncertain. The CDR3 runs from the conserved cysteine through the conserved F or W. Fields, in order: CDR3 protein, CDR3 DNA, J gene, clone size, V gene, D gene. A D gene is named only where the DNA matches it firmly. Size is stated for part of the rows, as once, few or many counts, or as a class when the clone is expanded.

CASSKAQGSYEQYF	TGTGCCAGCAGTAAGGCGCAGGGTTCCTACGAGCAGTACTTC	TRBJ2-7	NA	TRBV6-2/TRBV6-3	NA
CASSLGLAATDTQYF	TGTGCCAGCAGCCTCGGACTAGCGGCCACAGATACGCAGTATTTT	TRBJ2-3	NA	TRBV3-1/TRBV3-2	TRBD2
CASSLGSTSGLVFF	TGTGCCAGCAGCTTAGGATCGACTAGCGGGTTAGTGTTCTTC	TRBJ2-1	NA	TRBV11-2	TRBD2
CASSLGQENYGYTF	TGTGCCAGCAGCTTAGGACAGGAAAACTATGGCTACACCTTC	TRBJ1-2	once	TRBV7-9	NA
CASSYSGANSPLHF	TGTGCCAGCAGTTACTCCGGAGCTAATTCACCCCTCCACTTT	TRBJ1-6	NA	TRBV6-5	NA
CASRWGDGGDNTEAFF	TGTGCCAGTAGGTGGGGGGACGGAGGTGATAACACTGAAGCTTTCTTT	TRBJ1-1	NA	TRBV19	NA
CASSVGTSGRALKTQYF	TGCGCCAGCAGCGTCGGGACTAGCGGGAGGGCCCTCAAGACCCAGTACTTC	TRBJ2-5	NA	TRBV5-1	TRBD2
CASRRAGDTEAFF	TGTGCCAGCAGGAGGGCTGGGGACACTGAAGCTTTCTTT	TRBJ1-1	NA	TRBV28	NA
CATSRARRAGETQYF	TGTGCCACCAGCAGAGCCCGGAGGGCGGGGGAGACCCAGTACTTC	TRBJ2-5	NA	TRBV15	NA
CASSPRRAEPFNEQFF	TGTGCCAGCAGTCCGAGGCGGGCCGAGCCATTCAATGAGCAGTTCTTC	TRBJ2-1	NA	TRBV28	NA
CAISEGRYGAEQFF	TGTGCCATCAGTGAGGGTCGATATGGAGCTGAGCAGTTCTTC	TRBJ2-1	NA	TRBV10-3	NA
CASNWGLNNEQFF	TGTGCCAGCAACTGGGGACTGAACAATGAGCAGTTCTTC	TRBJ2-1	few	TRBV12-3/TRBV12-4	NA
CASSRWHDTQYF	TGTGCCAGCAGCCGATGGCACGATACGCAGTATTTT	TRBJ2-3	NA	TRBV28	NA
CASSLAGGTEAFF	TGTGCCAGCAGTTTGGCCGGGGGCACTGAAGCTTTCTTT	TRBJ1-1	NA	TRBV27	NA
CASSPPLDRAPGNTIYF	TGTGCCAGCTCACCACCGTTGGACAGGGCCCCTGGAAACACCATATATTTT	TRBJ1-3	NA	TRBV18	TRBD1
CASSEGTSGSYEQYF	TGTGCCAGCAGTGAAGGGACTAGCGGCTCCTACGAGCAGTACTTC	TRBJ2-7	NA	TRBV6-1	TRBD2
CASSLADTAGNTIYF	TGTGCCAGCAGCTTAGCGGACACCGCTGGAAACACCATATATTTT	TRBJ1-3	NA	TRBV7-6	NA
CASSLLSPGQGAYSNQPQHF	TGTGCCAGCAGTCTATTATCCCCGGGACAGGGGGCCTATAGCAATCAGCCCCAGCATTTT	TRBJ1-5	NA	TRBV27	TRBD1
CASSQDLRGSNIQYF	TGTGCCAGCAGCCAAGATCTAAGGGGTTCGAACATTCAGTACTTC	TRBJ2-4	NA	TRBV3-1/TRBV3-2	NA
CASSYLGGHTGELFF	TGTGCCAGCAGTTACCTTGGGGGCCACACCGGGGAGCTGTTTTTT	TRBJ2-2	NA	TRBV6-2/TRBV6-3	NA
CASSLRDSYYEQYF	TGCGCCAGCAGCTTACGGGACAGCTACTACGAGCAGTACTTC	TRBJ2-7	NA	TRBV5-1	TRBD1
CASTRSSGSRDEQFF	TGTGCCAGTACCCGATCTAGCGGGAGCAGGGATGAGCAGTTCTTC	TRBJ2-1	NA	TRBV25-1	TRBD2
CASSPGTGGRNEQFF	TGTGCCAGCAGCCCCGGGACAGGGGGGCGGAATGAGCAGTTCTTC	TRBJ2-1	NA	TRBV7-3	TRBD1
CASSQDIQAFGTQYF	TGTGCCAGCAGCCAAGACATTCAGGCGTTCGGGACCCAGTACTTC	TRBJ2-5	NA	TRBV3-1/TRBV3-2	NA
CASSQQQGQGDIQYF	TGTGCCAGCAGCCAACAGCAGGGACAGGGGGACATTCAGTACTTC	TRBJ2-4	NA	TRBV4-2	TRBD1
CASSVNIAGAPDTQYF	TGTGCCAGCAGCGTAAATATAGCGGGAGCCCCAGATACGCAGTATTTT	TRBJ2-3	NA	TRBV9	TRBD2
CASSSTSGVSYNEQFF	TGCGCCAGCAGCTCGACTAGCGGGGTCTCCTACAATGAGCAGTTCTTC	TRBJ2-1	once	TRBV5-1	TRBD2
CASSIKGDTDTQYF	TGTGCCAGTAGTATAAAGGGAGACACAGATACGCAGTATTTT	TRBJ2-3	NA	TRBV19	NA
CASSQDLSSGRAYFTDTQYF	TGTGCCAGCAGCCAAGATCTGTCTAGCGGGAGGGCCTATTTTACAGATACGCAGTATTTT	TRBJ2-3	NA	TRBV4-2	TRBD2
CASSQDSTAATGGNEQFF	TGCGCCAGCAGCCAAGATAGTACTGCCGCGACAGGGGGCAATGAGCAGTTCTTC	TRBJ2-1	NA	TRBV4-1	TRBD1
CASSLIGGPGTEAFF	TGTGCCAGCAGTTTAATCGGGGGTCCTGGCACTGAAGCTTTCTTT	TRBJ1-1	NA	TRBV27	NA
CASSLAISYEQYF	TGTGCCAGCAGCCTAGCAATTTCCTACGAGCAGTACTTC	TRBJ2-7	NA	TRBV6-2/TRBV6-3	NA
CASSQSSTRTSPGLREQFF	TGTGCCAGCAGCCAATCATCGACTCGGACTAGCCCGGGTCTTCGGGAGCAGTTCTTC	TRBJ2-1	NA	TRBV4-2	TRBD2
CASRPPGLAVSGTQYF	TGTGCCAGCAGACCCCCCGGACTAGCAGTATCAGGGACCCAGTACTTC	TRBJ2-5	NA	TRBV7-9	TRBD2
CATRGGSYEQYF	TGTGCCACCCGGGGGGGTTCCTACGAGCAGTACTTC	TRBJ2-7	few	TRBV6-5	TRBD2
CASSQGLAGVDEQYF	TGTGCCAGCAGCCAAGGGCTAGCGGGAGTTGACGAGCAGTACTTC	TRBJ2-7	NA	TRBV4-2	TRBD2
CASTANSDPSRTDTQYF	TGTGCCAGCACCGCAAATAGCGACCCGAGTCGCACAGATACGCAGTATTTT	TRBJ2-3	NA	TRBV28	NA
CASRRGDTQYF	TGTGCCAGCAGACGCGGAGATACGCAGTATTTT	TRBJ2-3	once	TRBV6-5	NA
CASSLEVRASGGYEQYF	TGTGCCAGCAGCTTAGAAGTCCGGGCTAGCGGGGGATACGAGCAGTACTTC	TRBJ2-7	NA	TRBV11-2	TRBD2
CASSPRDRGDKAFF	TGTGCCAGCAGCCCGCGGGACAGGGGAGACAAAGCTTTCTTT	TRBJ1-1	once	TRBV3-1/TRBV3-2	TRBD1
CASRTRLAGVPEQYF	TGTGCCAGCAGGACTAGACTAGCGGGAGTCCCCGAGCAGTACTTC	TRBJ2-7	NA	TRBV7-2	TRBD2
CASSFHTNYGYTF	TGTGCCAGCAGCTTTCACACAAACTATGGCTACACCTTC	TRBJ1-2	NA	TRBV5-5	NA
CASREQGALSNQPQHF	TGTGCCAGCCGGGAGCAGGGGGCGCTTAGCAATCAGCCCCAGCATTTT	TRBJ1-5	once	TRBV28	TRBD1
CASSARQGNTEAFF	TGTGCCAGCAGCGCGAGACAGGGGAACACTGAAGCTTTCTTT	TRBJ1-1	NA	TRBV9	TRBD1
CASSPGLAGGRDTQYF	TGTGCCAGCTCACCAGGACTAGCGGGAGGACGAGATACGCAGTATTTT	TRBJ2-3	NA	TRBV18	TRBD2
CASTLTVDEQFF	TGTGCCAGCACTTTAACCGTAGATGAGCAGTTCTTC	TRBJ2-1	once	TRBV6-6	NA
CATNSGEGVNEQYF	TGTGCCACGAACTCGGGGGAGGGAGTCAACGAGCAGTACTTC	TRBJ2-7	once	TRBV6-5	TRBD2
CASSLGTVPNEQFF	TGTGCCAGCAGTCTCGGGACAGTCCCCAATGAGCAGTTCTTC	TRBJ2-1	NA	TRBV6-6	TRBD1
CASSERGRSIQYF	TGCGCCAGCAGTGAAAGGGGCAGAAGCATTCAGTACTTC	TRBJ2-4	NA	TRBV10-1	NA
CASSWGPTGDQETQYF	TGTGCCAGTAGTTGGGGGCCAACAGGGGACCAAGAGACCCAGTACTTC	TRBJ2-5	NA	TRBV19	TRBD1
CANRTGAAGFSGNTIYF	TGCGCCAATCGAACAGGGGCCGCGGGATTCTCTGGAAACACCATATATTTT	TRBJ1-3	NA	TRBV5-1	TRBD1
CASSLAPGPNEQFF	TGCGCCAGCAGCTTGGCTCCTGGCCCCAATGAGCAGTTCTTC	TRBJ2-1	NA	TRBV5-1	NA
CASSPGLAWNEQFF	TGTGCCAGCAGTCCGGGACTAGCTTGGAATGAGCAGTTCTTC	TRBJ2-1	NA	TRBV6-5	TRBD2
CASKPPSTRGTEAFF	TGTGCCAGCAAGCCCCCTTCCACCAGGGGCACTGAAGCTTTCTTT	TRBJ1-1	few	TRBV11-2	NA
CASSIQGAGSYEQYF	TGTGCCAGTAGTATACAGGGGGCCGGTTCCTACGAGCAGTACTTC	TRBJ2-7	NA	TRBV19	TRBD1
CASALTDISNQPQHF	TGTGCCAGTGCTCTAACTGACATTAGCAATCAGCCCCAGCATTTT	TRBJ1-5	NA	TRBV19	NA
CASSSNGQDSREQYF	TGTGCCAGCAGCTCGAACGGACAGGATAGTCGCGAGCAGTACTTC	TRBJ2-7	NA	TRBV7-2	TRBD1
CASTSDSGYEQYF	TGTGCCAGCACCAGCGACAGTGGTTACGAGCAGTACTTC	TRBJ2-7	NA	TRBV6-5	NA
CASSLASGRQNEQFF	TGTGCCAGCAGCTTAGCTAGCGGGAGACAGAATGAGCAGTTCTTC	TRBJ2-1	NA	TRBV7-9	TRBD2